This is a list of T cell receptor beta chains from one sample in a study of radiotherapy plus CTLA-4 blockade in lung cancer. Only in-frame clones appear in the TCRdb table, and some are missing; sequencing was by immunoSEQ multiplex PCR. The profile covers some 74,000 clones, with over 65% appearing a single time and 7% to 8.5% taken by the ten largest. The specimen comprised peripheral blood, sampled from a patient treated with radiotherapy plus ipilimumab. Receptors were obtained from a human donor with non-small cell lung cancer who had a complete response to radiotherapy plus ipilimumab. Both conserved end residues are part of each CDR3. A D gene is named only where the DNA matches it firmly. Expanded clones get a size class; other rows say once, few or many, or leave the size out.

>TRBV28|.|.|TRBJ1-1
TGTGCCAGCAGTTTACCCCAGGGGCAACAGGGTTTCTTT
CASSLPQGQQGFF
>TRBV7-2|.|.|TRBJ2-3
TGTGCCAGCAGCTTTGGTAGCCGAACAGATACGCAGTATTTT
CASSFGSRTDTQYF
>TRBV18|.|.|TRBJ1-1
TGTGCCAGCTCACCAAGCTCATTCGGAGGCTCATCGAACACTGAAGCTTTCTTT
CASSPSSFGGSSNTEAFF
>TRBV11-2|.|TRBD2|TRBJ2-5
TGTGCCAGCAGCCTGAACCGGGGGGGCGGGGAGACCCAGTACTTC
CASSLNRGGGETQYF
>TRBV5-4|.|.|TRBJ2-1
TGTGCCAGCAGCGACCCATTGGATGAGCAGTTCTTC
CASSDPLDEQFF
>TRBV27|.|.|TRBJ2-2
TGTGCCAGCGCACAGGGATTCACCGGGGAGCTGTTTTTT
CASAQGFTGELFF
>TRBV6-4|.|.|TRBJ2-1
TGTGCAGTCCAGGCACCCTCCTACAATGAGCAGTTCTTC
CAVQAPSYNEQFF
>TRBV10-3|.|TRBD1|TRBJ2-1
TGTGCCATCCGAGGGGCACGCGGACAGGGGGAAAGCGGGACCTACAATGAGCAGTTCTTC
CAIRGARGQGESGTYNEQFF
>TRBV2|.|.|TRBJ1-3
TGTGCCAGCAGTGTTGGGGGGTCGGGGGGAAACACCATATATTTT
CASSVGGSGGNTIYF
>TRBV10-3|.|.|TRBJ1-2
TGTGCCATCAGTGAGAGGGATGGCTACACCTTC
CAISERDGYTF
>TRBV6-1|.|TRBD1|TRBJ1-3
TGTGCCAGCAGGCCCGGGACAGCTGGAAACACCATATATTTT
CASRPGTAGNTIYF
>TRBV30|.|TRBD1|TRBJ1-3
TGTGCCTGGGGCAGACAGGGGGCAGGGGGAAACACCATATATTTT
CAWGRQGAGGNTIYF
>TRBV7-9|.|.|TRBJ2-7
TGTGCCAGCAGCACGGGTTACGAGCAGTACTTC
CASSTGYEQYF
>TRBV5-1|.|TRBD1|TRBJ2-3
TGCGCCAGCATGACAGGGGGCATAGCAGATACGCAGTATTTT
CASMTGGIADTQYF
>TRBV5-6|.|.|TRBJ2-1
TGTGCCAGCAGCTTGGGAGGGAGTACTTACAATGAGCAGTTCTTC
CASSLGGSTYNEQFF
>TRBV7-2|few|TRBD1|TRBJ2-2
TGTGCCAGCAGCGCCCAGACAGGGGGCAAAGGGGAGCTGTTTTTT
CASSAQTGGKGELFF
>TRBV5-4|.|TRBD1|TRBJ1-3
TGTGCCAGCAGCTTAGGGACAGACGGAAACACCATATATTTT
CASSLGTDGNTIYF